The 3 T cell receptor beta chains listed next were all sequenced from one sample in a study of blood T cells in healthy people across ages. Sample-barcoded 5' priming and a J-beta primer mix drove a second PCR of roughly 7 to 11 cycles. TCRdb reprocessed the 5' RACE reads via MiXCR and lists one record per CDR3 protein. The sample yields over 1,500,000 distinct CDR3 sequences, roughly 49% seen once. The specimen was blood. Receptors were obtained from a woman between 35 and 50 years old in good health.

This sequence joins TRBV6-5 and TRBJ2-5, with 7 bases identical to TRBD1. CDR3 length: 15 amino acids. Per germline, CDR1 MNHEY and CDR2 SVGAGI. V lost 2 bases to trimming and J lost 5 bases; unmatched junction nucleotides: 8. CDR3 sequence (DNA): TGTGCCAGCAGTTACCTGAGGACAGGTCAGGAGACCCAGTACTTC. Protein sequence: CASSYLRTGQETQYF.

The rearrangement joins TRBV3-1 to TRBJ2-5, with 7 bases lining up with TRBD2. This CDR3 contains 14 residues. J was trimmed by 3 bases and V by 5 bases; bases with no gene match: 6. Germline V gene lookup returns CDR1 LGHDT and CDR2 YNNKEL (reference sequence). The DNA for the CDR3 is TGTGCCAGCAGCGGAGCGGGGTCAAAAGAGACCCAGTACTTC. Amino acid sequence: CASSGAGSKETQYF.

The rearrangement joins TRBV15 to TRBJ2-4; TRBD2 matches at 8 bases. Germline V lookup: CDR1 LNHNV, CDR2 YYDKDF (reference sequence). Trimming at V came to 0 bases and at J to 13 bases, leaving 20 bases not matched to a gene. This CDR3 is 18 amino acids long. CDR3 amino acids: CATSRDRGGRYPYNEQYF. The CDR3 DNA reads TGTGCCACCAGCAGAGATCGCGGGGGGAGATATCCTTACAATGAGCAGTACTTC.